This T cell receptor (beta chain) was found in a study of PD-1 blockade in classical Hodgkin lymphoma. Study findings and constraints: Newly diagnosed patients reportedly trailed healthy donors in baseline TCR diversity. Underlying causes for the observed repertoire differences were not defined, possibly disease activity or prior therapy.

As to time point: newly diagnosed, previously untreated cHL patient sample. Thawed PBMCs underwent magnetic negative selection to obtain purified CD8+ T cells. Comparison relied on PBMCs that came from newly diagnosed, untreated classical Hodgkin lymphoma. TCRdb's table, derived via immunoSEQ multiplex PCR, lists solely in-frame clones and lacks some. Of 21,000 or so clones in the sample, around nine tenths were seen once. Worth noting for this clone: The antigen is undetermined.

Sequencing was performed on CD8+ T cells from blood. This sequence was found in a human donor with classical Hodgkin lymphoma.

CDR3 nucleotide sequence: TGTGCCAGCAGTGGTTACCCCGGTTATGAGCAGTTCTTC. Protein: CASSGYPGYEQFF. The chain carries TRBV6-4 and TRBJ2-1, with D unresolved. Germline V CDR1 and CDR2: MRHNA, SNTAGT. V was shortened by 4 bases and J by 8 bases, with 12 bases between the two germline ends. CDR3 size: 13 residues.